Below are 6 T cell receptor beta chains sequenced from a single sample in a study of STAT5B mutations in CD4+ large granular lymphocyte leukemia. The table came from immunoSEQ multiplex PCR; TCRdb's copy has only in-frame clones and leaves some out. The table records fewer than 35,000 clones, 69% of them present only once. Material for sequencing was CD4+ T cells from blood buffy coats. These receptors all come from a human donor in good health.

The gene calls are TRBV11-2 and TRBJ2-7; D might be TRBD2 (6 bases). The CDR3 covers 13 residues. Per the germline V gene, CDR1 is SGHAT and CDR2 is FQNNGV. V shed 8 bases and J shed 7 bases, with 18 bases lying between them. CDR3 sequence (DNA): TGTGCCAGCCGGCCCGGGAGAGAATGGGAGCAGTACTTC. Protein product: CASRPGREWEQYF.

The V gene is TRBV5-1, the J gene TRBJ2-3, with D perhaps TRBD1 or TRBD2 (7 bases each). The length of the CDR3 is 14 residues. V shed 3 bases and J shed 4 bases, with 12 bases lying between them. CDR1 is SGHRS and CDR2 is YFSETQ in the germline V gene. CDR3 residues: CASSWGGQPDTQYF. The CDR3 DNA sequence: TGCGCCAGCAGCTGGGGGGGACAGCCAGATACGCAGTATTTT. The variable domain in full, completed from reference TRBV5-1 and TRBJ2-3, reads KAGVTQTPRYLIKTRGQQVTLSCSPISGHRSVSWYQQTPGQGLQFLFEYFSETQRNKGNFPGRFSGRQFSNSRSEMNVSTLELGDSALYLCASSWGGQPDTQYFGPGTRLTVL.

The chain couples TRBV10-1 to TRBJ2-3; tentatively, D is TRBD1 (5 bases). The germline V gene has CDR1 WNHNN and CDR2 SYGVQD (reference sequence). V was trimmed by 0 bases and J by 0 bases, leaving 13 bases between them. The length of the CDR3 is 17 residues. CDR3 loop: CASSESRGRVSTDTQYF. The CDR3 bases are TGCGCCAGCAGTGAGTCGAGAGGCAGGGTGAGCACAGATACGCAGTATTTT.

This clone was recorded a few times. CDR3 coding DNA: TGTGCCAGTAGTATTCTGGGGGACACGAACACCGGGGAGCTGTTTTTT. Residues: CASSILGDTNTGELFF. The chain employs TRBV19 and TRBJ2-2; tentatively, D is TRBD1 (6 bases). This CDR3 region has 16 residues. Deletions cut 3 bases from V and 0 bases from J, with 11 bases between. Germline values: CDR1 LNHDA, CDR2 SQIVND (reference sequence).

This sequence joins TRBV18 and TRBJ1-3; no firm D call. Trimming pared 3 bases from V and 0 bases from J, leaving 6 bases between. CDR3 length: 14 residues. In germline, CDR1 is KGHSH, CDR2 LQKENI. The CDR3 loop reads CASSPIGSGNTIYF. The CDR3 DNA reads TGTGCCAGCTCACCGATTGGCTCTGGAAACACCATATATTTT. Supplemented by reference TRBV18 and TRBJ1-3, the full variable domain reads NAGVMQNPRHLVRRRGQEARLRCSPMKGHSHVYWYRQLPEEGLKFMVYLQKENIIDESGMPKERFSAEFPKEGPSILRIQQVVRGDSAAYFCASSPIGSGNTIYFGEGSWLTVV.

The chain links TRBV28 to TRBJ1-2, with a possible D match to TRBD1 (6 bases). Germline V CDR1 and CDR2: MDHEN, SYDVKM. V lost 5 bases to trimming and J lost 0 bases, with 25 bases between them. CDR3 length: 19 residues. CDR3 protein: CASSLSLKGRGSSNYGYTF. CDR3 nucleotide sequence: TGTGCCAGCAGTCTAAGCCTTAAGGGCAGGGGATCGTCTAACTATGGCTACACCTTC.